The 13 T cell receptor beta chains below were found in one sample sequenced in a study of response to subunit inactivated influenza vaccine. TCRdb independently ran MiXCR on the RT-PCR reads; one entry per CDR3 protein. The sample gives approximately 530,000 distinct CDR3 sequences, approximately 7.8% of which show up once; under 15% is in the top ten. The source material was PBMCs from blood, sampled less than 25 months after vaccination. The receptor set was obtained from a man aged 50 to 69 who received an inactivated influenza vaccine.

The CDR3 nucleotides read TGTGCCACCAGTAGAGCGGGGGGGCCCAATGAGCAGTTCTTC. Its protein is CATSRAGGPNEQFF. The chain is built from TRBV24-1 and TRBJ2-1; TRBD2 matches 10 bases. J was trimmed by 6 bases and V by 6 bases; bases with no gene match: 4. The CDR3 extends over 14 amino acids. Germline loops: CDR1 KGHDR, CDR2 SFDVKD.

V usage is TRBV12-3 or TRBV12-4 and J usage is TRBJ2-6; 10 nucleotides match TRBD1. There are 19 residues in the CDR3. J was trimmed by 0 bases and V by 5 bases; bases with no gene match: 10. The CDR3 region is CASSPPFRTGGSGANVLTF. CDR3 sequence (DNA): TGTGCCAGCAGTCCCCCTTTTAGGACAGGGGGCTCTGGGGCCAACGTCCTGACTTTC.

This clonotype appeared many times. The chain links TRBV20-1 to TRBJ2-2; possibly TRBD1 for D (6 bases). Germline lookup yields CDR1 DFQATT and CDR2 SNEGSKA (reference sequence). The CDR3 consists of 13 residues. Trimming took off 6 bases at V and 1 base at J, with 9 bases between the two ends. The CDR3, as DNA: TGCAGTGCCGAGGGACAGAACACCGGGGAGCTGTTTTTT. Its translation is CSAEGQNTGELFF.

This sequence joins TRBV11-2 and TRBJ1-2; D call uncertain. Germline V gives CDR1 SGHAT, CDR2 FQNNGV. This CDR3 region has 14 residues. Trimming stripped 4 bases from V and 7 bases from J, with 16 bases between. The CDR3 DNA reads as TGTGCCAGCAGCTCGGTTCCCGTGGGAGGTGGCTACACCTTC. The encoded protein is CASSSVPVGGGYTF.

This clonotype has more than one count but fewer than ten. This chain joins TRBV6-2 or TRBV6-3 and TRBJ1-1, with TRBD1 as a possible D gene (5 bases). Trimming shortened V by 3 bases and J by 3 bases, and 8 bases separated the two germline ends. The CDR3 is 13 amino acids. Germline values: CDR1 MNHEY, CDR2 SVGEGT. In DNA form, the CDR3 reads TGTGCCAGCAGTTATACAGGATACACTGAAGCTTTCTTT. As protein: CASSYTGYTEAFF.

This chain joins TRBV20-1 and TRBJ2-1; D is uncertain. V lost 2 bases and J lost 8, with 13 bases in between. Germline CDR1 is DFQATT and CDR2 is SNEGSKA (reference sequence). This CDR3 has 13 amino acids. As DNA, the CDR3 is TGCAGTGCTAGATATGGTCTTCTTTATGAGCAGTTCTTC. This codes for CSARYGLLYEQFF.

The chain carries TRBV5-1 and TRBJ2-4, with 14 bases aligning to TRBD2. Germline V gene data show CDR1 as SGHRS and CDR2 as YFSETQ. The CDR3 sequence is 16 residues long. Trimming removed 4 bases from V and 14 bases from J; junction bases left unmatched: 14. The CDR3 loop is CASSTGTSGSNFFEYF. The CDR3 nucleotides are TGCGCCAGCAGCACAGGGACTAGCGGGAGCAATTTTTTTGAGTACTTC.

This clonotype was recorded many times. This chain uses TRBV10-3 with TRBJ2-7; TRBD1 matches 7 bases. V was clipped by 4 bases and J by 2 bases; unmatched bases: 5. Germline CDR1 ENHRY, CDR2 SYGVKD. The CDR3 is 14 residues long. The CDR3, as DNA: TGTGCCATCAGTGCCGTACAGGGGACCTACGAGCAGTACTTC. It is translated as CAISAVQGTYEQYF.

The gene calls are TRBV5-1 and TRBJ1-6; D call uncertain. Looked up from germline, CDR1 is SGHRS and CDR2 is YFSETQ. The V end was cut by 4 bases, the J end by 9 bases, with 20 bases between. The CDR3 is made up of 16 amino acids. This chain's CDR3 is CASSTDTTTVGSPLHF. The CDR3 nucleotides read TGCGCCAGCAGCACCGACACGACGACTGTTGGTTCACCCCTCCACTTT.

This clonotype appeared many times. This chain connects TRBV7-2 to TRBJ2-7, with TRBD2 matching 11 bases. This CDR3 region has 15 residues. After removal of 6 bases from V and 2 bases from J, the junction contained 6 bases not matched to a gene. Germline assignment: CDR1 SGHTA and CDR2 FQGNSA. CDR3 in amino acids: CASSKLAGVPYEQYF. The CDR3 DNA reads as TGTGCCAGCAGTAAACTAGCGGGAGTCCCCTACGAGCAGTACTTC.

This clonotype showed up many times. The J gene is TRBJ1-6, the V gene TRBV7-9; D remains ambiguous. CDR3 length: 14 residues. From germline, CDR1 is SEHNR and CDR2 FQNEAQ (reference sequence). Trimming pared 3 bases from V and 7 bases from J, leaving 10 bases between. The CDR3 protein is CASSLGFRNSPLHF. The CDR3 DNA is TGTGCCAGCAGCTTGGGTTTTAGAAATTCACCCCTCCACTTT.

This clonotype was observed at least ten times. The chain uses TRBV12-3 or TRBV12-4 and TRBJ1-4; possible D gene TRBD1, 6 bases. The CDR3 has 14 amino acids. V was cut by 5 bases and J by 8 bases, with 15 bases left in between. The CDR3 here is CASSLSGASEKLFF. The CDR3 DNA reads TGTGCCAGCAGTCTATCAGGGGCAAGCGAAAAACTGTTTTTT.

This clonotype was counted ten times or more. The V call is TRBV16, the J call TRBJ1-2; no reliable D call. The CDR3 runs 12 residues. The germline V and J ends were trimmed by 2 bases and 1 base, with 2 bases remaining between them. Germline V gene sequence: CDR1 KGHSY, CDR2 FQNENV. CDR3 nucleotides: TGTGCCAGCAGCCAAAATAACTATGGCTACACCTTC. Translated, it gives CASSQNNYGYTF.